Given below is one T cell receptor (delta chain) in context. This sample is drawn from a study of gamma-delta chains in newborns, infants, children. Study-level information: Innate gammadelta T cells reportedly expand polyclonally right after birth, driven by microbial exposure, per the title.

TCRdb re-processed the reads via CATT. Among 4,500 to 5,000 delta-chain clones listed, 3% to 3.5% were seen once. The CDR3 contains 24 residues. In germline, CDR1 is TSWWSYY, CDR2 QGS. J lost 0 bases, V lost 1 base, and 24 bases had no gene match. The rearrangement joins TRDV1 to TRDJ1; 12 bases line up with TRDD3. No J gene is reported in TCRdb; it was inferred here by comparing the DNA with germline. The sequenced sample was blood. The receptor was derived from a child who was a newborn, infant or young child, either healthy, febrile or measles-vaccinated (not recorded which). The chain's CDR3 is CALGERGVTSSGGYAEAYTDKLIF. The DNA for the CDR3 is TGTGCTCTTGGGGAACGAGGGGTCACATCGTCTGGGGGATACGCCGAAGCGTACACCGATAAACTCATCTTT.